The next 14 T cell receptor beta chains were all read from a single sample in a study of cytomegalovirus exposure and HLA in healthy donors. The PCR contained 60 Vbeta and 13 Jbeta primers. This table comes from immunoSEQ multiplex PCR, and its TCRdb copy is limited to in-frame clones, with some not included. This sample has under 150,000 clones, with approximately 85% found just once. The specimen sequenced was PBMCs. These TCRs come from a male donor in good health and CMV-seropositive.

CDR3 loop: CASSTEGFGEAFF. CDR3 bases: TGTGCCAGCAGTACAGAGGGTTTTGGTGAAGCTTTCTTT. This chain uses TRBV28 with TRBJ1-1; no firm D call. CDR3 length: 13 amino acids. The germline V gene has CDR1 MDHEN and CDR2 SYDVKM. The ends were cut back, 5 bases at V and 7 bases at J, with 14 bases in the middle.

V is TRBV4-3 and J is TRBJ1-3; no clear D. V was trimmed by 1 base and J by 3 bases, leaving 10 bases between them. The CDR3 loop spans 15 amino acids. CDR1 LGHNA and CDR2 YSLEER come from the germline V gene. The DNA for the CDR3 is TGCGCCAGCAGCCAAGGTCTTCTTAGTGGAAACACCATATATTTT. It codes for CASSQGLLSGNTIYF.

The CDR3 DNA follows: TGTGCCAGCAGTGAGGCAGGGGGCGCCTACAATGAGCAGTTCTTC. It is translated as CASSEAGGAYNEQFF. The V and J genes are TRBV25-1 and TRBJ2-1, with 8 positions matching TRBD1. The CDR3 contains 15 residues. After removal of 3 bases from V and 2 bases from J, the junction contained 3 bases not matched to a gene. Looked up from germline, CDR1 is MGHDK and CDR2 is SYGVNS.

The sample holds one count of this clone. The chain links TRBV28 to TRBJ1-6; D possibly corresponds to TRBD1 (6 bases). With 4 bases removed from V and 5 bases from J, the gap between germline ends came to 12 bases. Germline V gene lookup returns CDR1 MDHEN and CDR2 SYDVKM. The CDR3 sequence is 15 residues long. CDR3 sequence reads: CASSYPTGDNSPLHF. The CDR3 DNA is TGTGCCAGCAGTTACCCGACAGGAGATAATTCACCCCTCCACTTT.

This clone showed up just once. The chain recombines TRBV5-5 with TRBJ2-2, with 11 bases matching TRBD2. Germline loops: CDR1 SGHKS, CDR2 YYEKEE (reference sequence). The CDR3 loop spans 17 amino acids. With 3 bases clipped from V and 4 bases from J, the junction kept 8 bases outside the gene matches. CDR3 sequence: CASSSPGTSGGTGELFF. The CDR3 DNA sequence: TGTGCCAGCAGCTCACCCGGGACTAGCGGAGGCACCGGGGAGCTGTTTTTT.

The CDR3 bases are TGCGCCAGCAGCCAAATAGGGGGACAGGGGACGAATGGCTACACCTTC. This gives the protein CASSQIGGQGTNGYTF. This chain links TRBV4-3 with TRBJ1-2, with TRBD1 matching 10 bases. This CDR3 region has 16 residues. V shed 2 bases and J 6 bases; nucleotides not matched to a gene: 9. CDR1 and CDR2 (germline): LGHNA, YSLEER.

The genes are TRBV6-1 and TRBJ1-2; D call uncertain. Deletions cut 1 base from V and 6 bases from J, with 24 bases between. CDR1 and CDR2 (germline): MNHNS, SASEGT. The CDR3 totals 18 residues. The CDR3, as DNA: TGTGCCAGCAGTGAAGGACTAATCCGGGCCTATAGGGTAGATGGCTACACCTTC. Translating gives CASSEGLIRAYRVDGYTF.

The gene calls are TRBV10-3 and TRBJ1-5; D is ambiguous. V was clipped by 2 bases and J by 2 bases, with 7 bases between them. CDR1 and CDR2 from the germline V gene are ENHRY and SYGVKD. This CDR3 comprises 14 residues. In DNA, the CDR3 is TGTGCCATCAGTGAGGGGGAGGGCAATCAGCCCCAGCATTTT. As protein: CAISEGEGNQPQHF.

A few counts support this clone. The rearrangement uses TRBV9 and TRBJ2-2, with a weak D call TRBD2 (7 bases). V gave up 10 bases and J gave up 2 bases, with 18 bases separating them. Germline V CDR1 and CDR2: SGDLS, YYNGEE. The CDR3 length is 15 residues. CDR3 nucleotide sequence: TGTGCCTCCGGGGGGCTAGCGGACAACACCGGGGAGCTGTTTTTT. It is translated as CASGGLADNTGELFF. The full variable domain, with the rest looked up from reference TRBV9 and TRBJ2-2, is DSGVTQTPKHLITATGQRVTLRCSPRSGDLSVYWYQQSLDQGLQFLIQYYNGEERAKGNILERFSAQQFPDLHSELNLSSLELGDSALYFCASGGLADNTGELFFGEGSRLTVL.

Remarks on this clone: A read error may produce the germline difference seen at one junction end. The CDR3 sequence: CASSRPEGQTNQETQYF. CDR3 DNA: TGTGCTAGCAGCCGGCCCGAGGGACAGACCAACCAAGAGACCCAGTACTTC. The chain combines TRBV7-7 with TRBJ2-5; 7 bases map to TRBD1. The CDR3 extends over 17 amino acids. Germline CDR1 SSHAT, CDR2 FNYEAQ (reference sequence).

In its sample, this clone was seen a few times. The chain links TRBV5-4 to TRBJ2-3; 13 bases align to TRBD2. V was clipped by 0 bases and J by 1 base; unmatched bases: 2. This CDR3 contains 17 residues. In germline, CDR1 is SGHNT, CDR2 YYREEE (reference sequence). CDR3 sequence (DNA): TGTGCCAGCAGCTTGGGACTAGCGGGAGGCGGCACAGATACGCAGTATTTT. Translating gives CASSLGLAGGGTDTQYF. Full variable domain (outside the CDR3, taken from reference TRBV5-4 and TRBJ2-3): ETGVTQSPTHLIKTRGQQVTLRCSSQSGHNTVSWYQQALGQGPQFIFQYYREEENGRGNFPPRFSGLQFPNYSSELNVNALELDDSALYLCASSLGLAGGGTDTQYFGPGTRLTVL.

The chain uses TRBV28 and TRBJ1-2; TRBD1 is a possible D gene (5 bases). The CDR3 length is 12 residues. Trimming shortened V by 8 bases and J by 4 bases, and 11 bases separated the two germline ends. Germline CDR1 is MDHEN and CDR2 is SYDVKM. CDR3 residues: CASGFDSYGYTF. In DNA form, the CDR3 reads TGTGCCAGCGGATTCGACAGCTATGGCTACACCTTC.

V is TRBV4-3 and J is TRBJ2-6; D is possibly TRBD1 (5 bases). The CDR3 runs 14 residues. Trimming removed 4 bases at V and 3 bases at J, with 7 bases between. The germline V gene encodes CDR1 LGHNA and CDR2 YSLEER. The CDR3 spells CASSPTDGANVLTF. CDR3 DNA sequence: TGCGCCAGCAGCCCGACAGATGGGGCCAACGTCCTGACTTTC.

The chain joins TRBV18 to TRBJ2-1, with a weak D call TRBD1 (6 bases). The CDR3 is 12 amino acids. The V end lost 6 bases, the J end lost 7 bases, and 10 bases lay between the germline ends. Germline V CDR1 and CDR2: KGHSH, LQKENI. The CDR3 sequence: CASSQQGNEQFF. CDR3 bases: TGTGCCAGCTCCCAACAGGGAAATGAGCAGTTCTTC.